One sample yielded the 2 T cell receptor beta chains listed below, sequenced in a study of blood T cell repertoires in COVID-19. The assay was immunoSEQ multiplex PCR, and TCRdb's table has in-frame clones only and misses some. Here the sample spans about 220,000 clones, 88% being singletons. Sequenced material: PBMCs or T cells enriched from blood (not recorded which). The source of these receptors is a woman aged 45-60 years with acute COVID-19.

This rearrangement joins TRBV5-5 to TRBJ1-4; 8 bases align to TRBD1. This CDR3 comprises 15 residues. The ends lost 4 bases at V and 7 bases at J; junction bases unmatched: 9. From germline, CDR1 is SGHKS and CDR2 YYEKEE (reference sequence). CDR3 nucleotides: TGTGCCAGCAGCCATCCGGGACAGGAGGGTGAAAAACTGTTTTTT. Translated: CASSHPGQEGEKLFF. The entire variable domain, with the rest obtained from reference TRBV5-5 and TRBJ1-4, is as follows: DAGVTQSPTHLIKTRGQQVTLRCSPISGHKSVSWYQQVLGQGPQFIFQYYEKEERGRGNFPDRFSARQFPNYSSELNVNALLLGDSALYLCASSHPGQEGEKLFFGSGTQLSVL.

This chain joins TRBV7-2 and TRBJ2-7; 10 nucleotides match TRBD1. The CDR3 loop spans 14 amino acids. Germline loops: CDR1 SGHTA, CDR2 FQGNSA. The V segment lost 5 bases and the J segment 2 bases; nucleotides outside the gene matches: 3. The CDR3 nucleotides are TGTGCCAGCAGCGGACAGGGGGGAGCCTACGAGCAGTACTTC. It translates to CASSGQGGAYEQYF.